This TCR beta chain appears in the sequencing data of a study of blood T cell repertoires in COVID-19. Some clones are missing from TCRdb's copy, which holds only in-frame ones; the method was immunoSEQ multiplex PCR. The table records approximately 220,000 clones, 83% of them present only once. The CDR3 consists of 17 residues. The V segment lost 5 bases and the J segment 6 bases; nucleotides outside the gene matches: 11. Germline V gene lookup returns CDR1 KGHSH and CDR2 LQKENI. This sequence joins TRBV18 and TRBJ2-1, with 12 bases lining up with TRBD1. The material sequenced was PBMCs or T cells enriched from blood (not recorded which). This TCR came from a woman between 35 and 50 years old who had been exposed to COVID-19. CDR3: CASSYSSGTGGSNEQFF. The CDR3 coding sequence is TGTGCCAGCTCATACAGTTCAGGGACAGGGGGCTCCAATGAGCAGTTCTTC.